This entry lists 8 T cell receptor beta chains sequenced from one sample in a study of blood T cell repertoires in COVID-19. The assay was immunoSEQ multiplex PCR, and TCRdb's table has in-frame clones only and misses some. The sample holds roughly 68,000 clones, approximately 88% seen once. The sample consisted of peripheral blood. The receptors stem from a man aged 50-60 years with acute or convalescent COVID-19.

The J gene is TRBJ2-7, the V gene TRBV9, with TRBD1 as a possible D gene (5 bases). This CDR3 region has 14 residues. Germline assignment: CDR1 SGDLS and CDR2 YYNGEE. The V end lost 0 bases, the J end lost 3 bases, and 10 bases lay between the germline ends. Here the CDR3 DNA reads TGTGCCAGCAGCGTAGGGCCAGGGTACTACGAGCAGTACTTC. It specifies CASSVGPGYYEQYF.

This CDR3 reads CAISESGTSTDTQYF. CDR3 DNA: TGTGCCATCAGTGAGTCGGGGACTAGCACAGATACGCAGTATTTT. The gene calls are TRBV10-3 and TRBJ2-3, with D possibly being TRBD2 (6 bases). This CDR3 is 15 amino acids long. Trimming stripped 0 bases from V and 0 bases from J, with 7 bases between. Germline V gene data show CDR1 as ENHRY and CDR2 as SYGVKD.

This CDR3 reads CASSPGGLAGTGANVLTF. The CDR3 bases are TGCGCCAGCAGCCCGGGAGGTCTAGCGGGGACTGGGGCCAACGTCCTGACTTTC. This chain joins TRBV5-1 and TRBJ2-6; 9 bases are shared with TRBD2. The CDR3 is 18 amino acids. V trimming: 4 bases; J trimming: 2 bases; junction bases outside the gene matches: 10. Germline lookup yields CDR1 SGHRS and CDR2 YFSETQ.

V usage is TRBV27 and J usage is TRBJ2-1; TRBD2 matches 7 bases. Germline V gives CDR1 MNHEY, CDR2 SMNVEV (reference sequence). The V segment lost 5 bases and the J segment 2 bases; nucleotides outside the gene matches: 6. This CDR3 region has 15 residues. CDR3 nucleotide sequence: TGTGCCAGCAGTCCTCTAGCGGAGGCCTACAATGAGCAGTTCTTC. Translating gives CASSPLAEAYNEQFF.

The chain recombines TRBV9 with TRBJ2-2; tentatively, D is TRBD1 (6 bases). The V end lost 0 bases, the J end lost 4 bases, and 10 bases lay between the germline ends. This CDR3 contains 15 residues. Looked up from germline, CDR1 is SGDLS and CDR2 is YYNGEE. The CDR3 reads CASSVVGAVTGELFF. CDR3 bases: TGTGCCAGCAGCGTAGTGGGGGCGGTCACCGGGGAGCTGTTTTTT. Combining the CDR3 with reference TRBV9 and TRBJ2-2 gives the whole variable domain DSGVTQTPKHLITATGQRVTLRCSPRSGDLSVYWYQQSLDQGLQFLIQYYNGEERAKGNILERFSAQQFPDLHSELNLSSLELGDSALYFCASSVVGAVTGELFFGEGSRLTVL.

The rearrangement links TRBV9 to TRBJ1-3; unclear D gene. The CDR3 length is 13 residues. Germline V lookup: CDR1 SGDLS, CDR2 YYNGEE. Between the trimmed V and J ends, which lost 1 base and 3 bases, there was a span of 5 bases. The CDR3 coding sequence is TGTGCCAGCAGCGTAACCGGTGGAAACACCATATATTTT. This gives the protein CASSVTGGNTIYF.

The V and J genes are TRBV5-4 and TRBJ2-2; 7 bases fit TRBD1. The CDR3 has 16 amino acids. V was pared by 3 bases and J by 0 bases, with 5 bases of the junction left unmatched. CDR1 is SGHNT and CDR2 is YYREEE in the germline V gene (reference sequence). The CDR3 is CASSSWTGTNTGELFF. For the CDR3, the DNA is TGTGCCAGCAGCTCTTGGACAGGAACGAACACCGGGGAGCTGTTTTTT.

The chain joins TRBV11-3 to TRBJ2-1, with a weak D call TRBD1 (5 bases). Germline V gene data show CDR1 as SGHNT and CDR2 as YENEEA. The CDR3 loop spans 17 amino acids. The V end was cut by 0 bases, the J end by 3 bases, with 15 bases between. The CDR3 reads CASSLEAAGNSYNEQFF. CDR3 nucleotide sequence: TGTGCCAGCAGCTTAGAGGCGGCAGGGAACAGCTACAATGAGCAGTTCTTC.